Each of the 17 T cell receptor beta chains below was sequenced from the same sample in a study of shared clonotypes between healthy human individuals. Profiled with immunoSEQ multiplex PCR; TCRdb holds only in-frame clones, not every one. The table lists approximately 1,000,000 clones, around 82% of them singletons. The material sequenced was memory CD4+ T cells from PBMCs. Regarding subset: CD45RA-negative fraction. The source is a man aged 18 to 35 in good health. Some clones in this sample may be carry-over from other donors' samples.

This clone was seen only a few times. The chain recombines TRBV28 with TRBJ1-2; D is ambiguous. Germline V CDR1 and CDR2: MDHEN, SYDVKM. Trimming pared 6 bases from V and 6 bases from J, leaving 11 bases between. The CDR3 is 12 amino acids. The CDR3 region has the DNA TGTGCCAGCAGGGGCTTTGGCAATGGCTACACCTTC. Translation: CASRGFGNGYTF.

Comments on this clone: This sample includes further DNA sequences coding for the same CDR3. The V and J genes are TRBV5-6 and TRBJ1-5, with 8 bases lining up with TRBD1. The CDR3 totals 15 residues. V shed 2 bases and J 4 bases; nucleotides not matched to a gene: 5. The V gene's germline CDR1 is SGHDT and CDR2 YYEEEE. The chain's CDR3 is CASSLGTGENQPQHF. CDR3 DNA: TGTGCCAGCAGCTTAGGGACAGGAGAAAATCAGCCCCAGCATTTT.

The rearrangement joins TRBV28 to TRBJ2-2; no definite D call. The V end was cut by 5 bases, the J end by 6 bases, with 10 bases between. CDR1 is MDHEN and CDR2 is SYDVKM in the germline V gene. CDR3 length: 13 residues. The CDR3 region has the DNA TGTGCCAGCAGTCCTTCACCTCCCGGGGAGCTGTTTTTT. Amino acid sequence: CASSPSPPGELFF.

The J gene is TRBJ2-1, the V gene TRBV28; weak D call: TRBD2 (6 bases). V gave up 2 bases and J gave up 4 bases, with 15 bases separating them. Germline assignment: CDR1 MDHEN and CDR2 SYDVKM. The CDR3 has 16 amino acids. Written as DNA, the CDR3 is TGTGCCAGCAGTTTACGGGACTCACCACCATACAATGAGCAGTTCTTC. Amino acids: CASSLRDSPPYNEQFF. The entire variable domain, with the rest obtained from reference TRBV28 and TRBJ2-1, is as follows: DVKVTQSSRYLVKRTGEKVFLECVQDMDHENMFWYRQDPGLGLRLIYFSYDVKMKEKGDIPEGYSVSREKKERFSLILESASTNQTSMYLCASSLRDSPPYNEQFFGPGTRLTVL.

This chain connects TRBV13 to TRBJ1-1; D gene unclear. Germline loops: CDR1 PRHDT, CDR2 FYEKMQ (reference sequence). The CDR3 runs 12 residues. V shed 8 bases and J shed 2 bases, with 9 bases lying between them. CDR3 bases: TGTGCCAGCTCGAAGTCAAACACTGAAGCTTTCTTT. This gives the protein CASSKSNTEAFF.

This chain connects TRBV5-1 to TRBJ2-1; D perhaps matches TRBD2 (5 bases). Germline-derived CDR1 and CDR2 are SGHRS and YFSETQ. V was cut by 3 bases and J by 4 bases, with 8 bases left in between. This CDR3 region has 13 residues. The CDR3 loop is CASSSDSYNEQFF. The CDR3 region has the DNA TGCGCCAGCAGCTCGGACTCGTACAATGAGCAGTTCTTC. Drawing the rest from reference TRBV5-1 and TRBJ2-1, the complete variable domain is KAGVTQTPRYLIKTRGQQVTLSCSPISGHRSVSWYQQTPGQGLQFLFEYFSETQRNKGNFPGRFSGRQFSNSRSEMNVSTLELGDSALYLCASSSDSYNEQFFGPGTRLTVL.

The rearrangement links TRBV7-2 to TRBJ2-3; tentative D call: TRBD1 (6 bases). The CDR3 has 13 amino acids. Germline V gene data show CDR1 as SGHTA and CDR2 as FQGNSA. Trimming removed 6 bases from V and 7 bases from J, with 14 bases in between. Here the CDR3 DNA reads TGTGCCAGCAGATGGACAGCTCCAAATACGCAGTATTTT. Its translation: CASRWTAPNTQYF.

The chain uses TRBV6-1 and TRBJ1-5; D is unclear. With 5 bases removed from V and 7 bases from J, the gap between germline ends came to 15 bases. The CDR3 totals 14 residues. CDR1 and CDR2 from the germline V gene are MNHNS and SASEGT. CDR3 protein: CASSPRSMGQPQHF. The DNA of the CDR3 is TGTGCCAGCAGTCCAAGATCGATGGGACAGCCCCAGCATTTT.

The chain carries TRBV5-1 and TRBJ2-1, with 9 bases that match TRBD2. Per the germline V gene, CDR1 is SGHRS and CDR2 is YFSETQ. V lost 5 bases, J lost 6 bases, and 9 bases stayed unmatched. The CDR3 has 15 amino acids. CDR3 sequence reads: CASRGVAGVLNEQFF. As DNA, the CDR3 is TGCGCCAGCAGGGGCGTAGCGGGAGTCCTCAATGAGCAGTTCTTC.

The chain is built from TRBV14 and TRBJ2-7; 7 positions agree with TRBD1. The length of the CDR3 is 14 residues. In germline, CDR1 is SGHDN, CDR2 FVKESK. V shed 1 base, J shed 6 bases, and the junction held 6 bases outside the gene matches. Here the CDR3 DNA reads TGTGCCAGCAGCCAAGGACAGGGCAAGGGCGAGCAGTACTTC. Translated, it gives CASSQGQGKGEQYF.

The rearrangement joins TRBV28 to TRBJ2-3; D gene uncertain. V was trimmed by 7 bases and J by 6 bases, leaving 8 bases between them. The germline V gene has CDR1 MDHEN and CDR2 SYDVKM. CDR3 length: 11 residues. The CDR3 reads CASTARDTQYF. CDR3 sequence (DNA): TGTGCCAGCACCGCCCGGGATACGCAGTATTTT. The full variable domain, in which reference TRBV28 and TRBJ2-3 provide the parts outside the CDR3, is DVKVTQSSRYLVKRTGEKVFLECVQDMDHENMFWYRQDPGLGLRLIYFSYDVKMKEKGDIPEGYSVSREKKERFSLILESASTNQTSMYLCASTARDTQYFGPGTRLTVL.

This clone was detected a few times. The V call is TRBV6-1, the J call TRBJ1-2; D gene ambiguous. CDR3 size: 14 residues. Germline CDR1 MNHNS, CDR2 SASEGT. Trimming took 1 base from V and 2 from J, leaving 8 bases between them. The CDR3: CASSEGVRNYGYTF. CDR3 nucleotides: TGTGCCAGCAGTGAAGGGGTCAGAAACTATGGCTACACCTTC.

The V gene is TRBV28, the J gene TRBJ2-7; D is uncertain. V lost 6 bases, J lost 7 bases, and 16 bases lay in between. Germline-derived CDR1 and CDR2 are MDHEN and SYDVKM. The CDR3 totals 13 residues. The CDR3 spells CASSSGPPGEQYF. In nucleotides, the CDR3 is TGTGCCAGCAGCTCTGGACCCCCCGGAGAGCAGTACTTC.

This chain joins TRBV7-2 and TRBJ1-1; 8 bases align to TRBD1. CDR1 SGHTA and CDR2 FQGNSA come from the germline V gene. The CDR3 is 15 amino acids. With V trimmed by 3 bases and J by 3 bases, 6 bases remained unmatched. The CDR3 DNA sequence: TGTGCCAGCAGCTTCGTAGGACAGGGAGACACTGAAGCTTTCTTT. As protein: CASSFVGQGDTEAFF.

The V call is TRBV10-3, the J call TRBJ2-3, with 7 bases identical to TRBD2. Trimming took 6 bases from V and 1 from J; bases not matched to a gene: 28. The CDR3 sequence is 22 residues long. CDR1 is ENHRY, CDR2 SYGVKD, per germline. The CDR3 nucleotides are TGTGCCATCAGACTTCTGGCGGGGGAGGTGGGAAGACCTCGTCAGGGCACAGATACGCAGTATTTT. It codes for CAIRLLAGEVGRPRQGTDTQYF.

A word on this clone: The same CDR3 arises from other DNA sequences in this sample as well. This chain uses TRBV4-1 with TRBJ1-5; 7 nucleotides align to TRBD1. CDR3 length: 15 residues. From germline, CDR1 is MGHRA and CDR2 YSYEKL. V lost 0 bases to trimming and J lost 5 bases; unmatched junction nucleotides: 4. The CDR3 loop is CASSQEGTGDQPQHF. The CDR3 DNA sequence: TGCGCCAGCAGCCAAGAGGGTACAGGGGATCAGCCCCAGCATTTT.

This clone was observed a handful of times. CDR3 DNA sequence: TGTGCCAGCAGCCCACAGGGGGGTTACAATGAGCAGTTCTTC. Amino acid sequence: CASSPQGGYNEQFF. This chain connects TRBV5-4 to TRBJ2-1; 8 bases align to TRBD1. Germline CDR1 and CDR2: SGHNT and YYREEE (reference sequence). The CDR3 is made up of 14 amino acids. V lost 4 bases, J lost 4 bases, and 4 bases stayed unmatched.